This entry describes one T cell receptor beta chain. Here immunoSEQ multiplex PCR was the method, and the copy in TCRdb shows in-frame clones only, minus some. The sample holds about 73,000 clones, 70% to 90% seen once. This CDR3 is 11 amino acids long. Germline lookup yields CDR1 MNHEY and CDR2 SVGAGI. With 6 bases clipped from V and 9 bases from J, the junction kept 1 base outside the gene matches. This entry belongs to a study of cytomegalovirus exposure and HLA in healthy donors. The sample was PBMCs. V usage is TRBV6-5 and J usage is TRBJ2-1; 8 nucleotides line up with TRBD2. The TCR sequence derives from a woman aged 18-35 years in good health and CMV-seropositive. The CDR3 is CASRRGGEQFF. For the CDR3, the DNA is TGTGCCAGCAGACGGGGGGGTGAGCAGTTCTTC.